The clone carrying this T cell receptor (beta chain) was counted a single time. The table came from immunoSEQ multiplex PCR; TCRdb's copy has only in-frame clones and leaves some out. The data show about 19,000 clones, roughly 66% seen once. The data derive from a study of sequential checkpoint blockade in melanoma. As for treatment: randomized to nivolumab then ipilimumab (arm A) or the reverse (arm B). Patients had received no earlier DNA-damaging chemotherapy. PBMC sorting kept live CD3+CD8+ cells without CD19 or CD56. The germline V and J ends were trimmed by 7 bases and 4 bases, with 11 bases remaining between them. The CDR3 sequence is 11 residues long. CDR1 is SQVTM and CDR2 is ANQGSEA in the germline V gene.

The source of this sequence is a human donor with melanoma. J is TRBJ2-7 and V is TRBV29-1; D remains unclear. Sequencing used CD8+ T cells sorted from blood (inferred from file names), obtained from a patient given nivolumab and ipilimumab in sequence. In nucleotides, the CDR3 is TGCAGCGCCCTGACTGGGTACGAGCAGTACTTC. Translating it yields CSALTGYEQYF.